The entry that follows covers one TCR beta chain sequence. Its antigen remains unknown. Mismatch with germline at one junction end may stem from a read error. This specimen belongs to a study of T cells after yellow fever vaccination. Study background: Preparation of fractions with low cell numbers was performed using SMART-Seq v4 Ultra Low Input. General observations from the study: Post-booster samples contained most primary-vaccination clones (approximately 97% CD4, about 90% CD8). The secondary response showed a weaker magnitude and a faster peak, day 5 versus 15. Researchers cautioned that FACS-sorted repertoires could harbor abundant clonotypes contaminating from the bulk population.

TCRdb ran MiXCR on the 5' RACE reads and lists one entry per CDR3 protein. The profile shows 160,000 or so distinct CDR3 sequences, about 7% of them singletons. Germline lookup yields CDR1 LGHNA and CDR2 YNFKEQ. CDR3 size: 16 residues. The V gene is TRBV4-2, the J gene TRBJ1-5; D remains unclear. The receptor comes from a man between 18 and 29 years old who received the YFV17D yellow fever vaccine. Sample: CD4+ T cells sorted from PBMCs, taken 5 days after the first yellow fever vaccination. Here the CDR3 reads CASSQEYRESNRPQHF. CDR3 DNA sequence: TGTGCCAGCAGCCAAGAGTACCGGGAGTCCAATCGGCCCCAGCATTTT.